This is a list of T cell receptor beta chains from one sample in a study of shared clonotypes between healthy human individuals. Profiled with immunoSEQ multiplex PCR; TCRdb holds only in-frame clones, not every one. There are about 600,000 clones in the sample; about 95% occur only once, and around 0.097% lies in the top ten. The specimen was naive CD8+ T cells sorted from blood. The receptor source for this set is a woman in her twenties or thirties in good health. The conserved cysteine and the conserved F or W are not part of the CDR3 here.

V gene | CDR3 length | CDR3 protein
TRBV6-6 | 12 | ASSYGTGGDEQF
TRBV4-1 | 11 | ASSQDGIYEQY
TRBV7-3 | 12 | ASSLKQFSEKLF
TRBV27 | 13 | ASTTFVSTGNEQF
TRBV7-6 | 16 | ASSSEDRAFATNEKLF
TRBV7-9 | 12 | ASTPDLDFNQQY
TRBV5-6 | 12 | ASRGYLNQETQY
TRBV6-1 | 13 | ASSDWPGGSTEAF
TRBV5-1 | 13 | ASGTSGSFGETQY
TRBV4-1 | 10 | ASSPRGTGYT
TRBV27 | 12 | ASSSPRDSYGYT
TRBV12-5 | 11 | ASGFPPPYGYT
TRBV4-1 | 12 | ASSQGFRYTEAF
TRBV6-1 | 10 | ASRGRTYEQY
TRBV27 | 15 | ASSLSQGTVFYNEQF
TRBV6-5 | 12 | ASRQGASGNTIY
TRBV9 | 13 | ASSAAPGSYNEQF
TRBV7-6 | 14 | ASSLEPLGLKETQY
TRBV11-2 | 10 | ASSLEGIEQY
TRBV4-1 | 11 | ASSPPGSGELF
TRBV6-1 | 12 | ASSAGGGRQPQH
TRBV4-1 | 11 | AVRDPGGGEQF
TRBV5-1 | 16 | ASSLPASPRGPYNEQF
TRBV30 | 13 | AWSQPGQKTYEQY
TRBV13 | 14 | ASSSKGTSGSYEQY
TRBV10-3 | 12 | AISEKSSYNEQF
TRBV4-1 | 16 | ASSQDLREFSLNTEAF
TRBV5-5 | 14 | ASSPGPRSPQTEAF
TRBV2 | 13 | ASSETIGTGDEQY
TRBV28 | 12 | ASSLRRSTGELF
TRBV29-1 | 12 | SVPITESSYEQY
TRBV28 | 12 | ASKGGSSYNEQF
TRBV10-3 | 15 | AMRTGFGSASSGGYT
TRBV4-1 | 14 | ASSRVRAGGAYEQY
TRBV25-1 | 11 | ASSELAGGEQF
TRBV27 | 14 | ASSPPPGGHNQPQH
TRBV7-2 | 13 | ASSLVPSGSDTQY
TRBV19 | 12 | ASSLAGTAYEQY